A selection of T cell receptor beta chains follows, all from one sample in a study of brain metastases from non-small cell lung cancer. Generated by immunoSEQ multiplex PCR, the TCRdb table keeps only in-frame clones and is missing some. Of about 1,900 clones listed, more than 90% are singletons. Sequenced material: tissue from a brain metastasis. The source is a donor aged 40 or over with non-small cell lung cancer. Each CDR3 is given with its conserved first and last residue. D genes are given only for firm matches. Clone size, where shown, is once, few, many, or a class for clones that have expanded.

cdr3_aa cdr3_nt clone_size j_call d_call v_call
CASSETPDFNEQFF TGCGCCAGCAGTGAGACTCCTGATTTCAATGAGCAGTTCTTC . TRBJ2-1 . TRBV10-1
CASRTTRNQPQHF TGTGCCAGCAGGACCACTCGCAATCAGCCCCAGCATTTT . TRBJ1-5 . TRBV6-5
CTSTLRDGETQYF TGTACCAGCACCCTCCGAGACGGGGAGACCCAGTACTTC . TRBJ2-5 . TRBV12-3/TRBV12-4
CASSVAPTSGGDTQYF TGTGCCAGCAGCGTAGCCCCGACTAGCGGGGGAGATACGCAGTATTTT . TRBJ2-3 TRBD2 TRBV9
CATSDGPEGGPLHF TGTGCCACCAGTGATGGGCCGGAGGGAGGACCCCTCCACTTT . TRBJ1-6 . TRBV24-1
CASRGGHEQYF TGTGCCAGCAGGGGGGGCCACGAGCAGTACTTC . TRBJ2-7 . TRBV3-1/TRBV3-2
CASKALSSYNEQFF TGTGCCAGCAAGGCCCTCAGCTCCTACAATGAGCAGTTCTTC . TRBJ2-1 . TRBV27
CASSVRPRTEAFF TGTGCCAGCAGCGTAAGGCCGAGAACTGAAGCTTTCTTT . TRBJ1-1 . TRBV9
CASRDYTEAFF TGTGCCAGCAGAGACTACACTGAAGCTTTCTTT . TRBJ1-1 . TRBV6-5
CASSPGVNYGYTF TGTGCCAGCAGCCCAGGGGTAAACTATGGCTACACCTTC . TRBJ1-2 . TRBV5-4
CASSWTGGREQYF TGTGCCAGCAGCTGGACAGGGGGGCGCGAGCAGTACTTC . TRBJ2-7 TRBD1 TRBV7-9
CATSDHQGKVGNEQFF TGTGCCACCAGTGATCACCAGGGGAAGGTAGGCAATGAGCAGTTCTTC . TRBJ2-1 . TRBV24-1
CASSYSQGSNEKLFF TGCGCCAGCAGCTATTCTCAGGGATCAAATGAAAAACTGTTTTTT . TRBJ1-4 . TRBV5-1
CASSTQPNTEAFF TGTGCCAGCAGTACTCAGCCGAACACTGAAGCTTTCTTT once TRBJ1-1 . TRBV6-5
CASSLEKRTEAFF TGTGCCAGCTCACTTGAAAAGAGAACTGAAGCTTTCTTT . TRBJ1-1 . TRBV18
CASKEGWNTEAFF TGTGCCTCCAAGGAGGGTTGGAACACTGAAGCTTTCTTT . TRBJ1-1 . TRBV10-3
CASSERSGATTGELFF TGTGCCAGCAGTGAACGGTCAGGGGCCACCACCGGGGAGCTGTTTTTT . TRBJ2-2 . TRBV2
CASGLGITSEQYF TGTGCTAGTGGTTTGGGGATTACTAGCGAGCAGTACTTC . TRBJ2-7 . TRBV12-5
CASSDSGGADTQYF TGTGCCAGCAGTGACTCTGGGGGCGCCGATACGCAGTATTTT . TRBJ2-3 . TRBV6-4
CASSRTGSESYEQYF TGTGCCAGCAGTCGAACGGGCAGCGAGTCCTACGAGCAGTACTTC . TRBJ2-7 . TRBV6-5
CASSSSAGGANVEAFF TGTGCCAGCAGCTCATCGGCAGGGGGCGCAAACGTTGAAGCTTTCTTT . TRBJ1-1 TRBD1 TRBV7-9
CASSPIPGQGHNEQFF TGTGCCAGCTCACCAATACCGGGACAGGGACACAATGAGCAGTTCTTC . TRBJ2-1 TRBD1 TRBV18
CATRNDRARDNSPLHF TGTGCCACCCGCAACGACAGGGCGCGGGATAATTCACCCCTCCACTTT . TRBJ1-6 TRBD1 TRBV10-3
CASTGDGDTGELFF TGTGCCAGCACCGGGGACGGGGACACCGGGGAGCTGTTTTTT . TRBJ2-2 . TRBV6-5
CASSRQPQETQYF TGTGCCAGTTCCAGACAGCCTCAAGAGACCCAGTACTTC . TRBJ2-5 . TRBV19
CVSSPPGTEGGKLFF TGTGTCAGCAGTCCTCCCGGGACGGAGGGAGGAAAACTGTTTTTT . TRBJ1-4 . TRBV27
CSASPGLSSYGYTF TGCAGTGCTAGTCCAGGGTTATCGAGCTATGGCTACACCTTC . TRBJ1-2 . TRBV20-1
CASSYSAWRTEAFF TGTGCCAGCAGTTACTCGGCCTGGAGAACTGAAGCTTTCTTT few TRBJ1-1 . TRBV6-5
CASREGGYQETQYF TGTGCCAGCAGGGAGGGGGGGTACCAAGAGACCCAGTACTTC . TRBJ2-5 . TRBV2
CASSSSPTSSSYNEQFF TGTGCCAGCAGCTCTTCACCAACTAGTAGCTCCTACAATGAGCAGTTCTTC . TRBJ2-1 . TRBV11-3
CASSQVSRSTDTQYF TGTGCCAGCAGCCAAGTAAGTAGGAGTACTGATACGCAGTATTTT . TRBJ2-3 . TRBV3-1/TRBV3-2
CASSLSINQDTQYF TGTGCCAGCAGCTTATCGATTAATCAGGATACGCAGTATTTT . TRBJ2-3 . TRBV7-2
CASSRLMSTDTQYF TGTGCCAGCAGCCGGTTGATGAGCACAGATACGCAGTATTTT . TRBJ2-3 . TRBV25-1
CAIFQGTGGLSYNSPLHF TGTGCCATCTTTCAGGGGACAGGCGGCCTCTCCTATAATTCACCCCTCCACTTT . TRBJ1-6 TRBD1 TRBV2
CASSVGISAGELFF TGCGCCAGCAGCGTAGGGATATCGGCCGGGGAGCTGTTTTTT . TRBJ2-2 . TRBV5-1
CASSQEISIPGELFF TGCGCCAGCAGCCAAGAGATAAGTATCCCCGGGGAGCTGTTTTTT . TRBJ2-2 . TRBV4-1
CASSPYPPVMQDTQYF TGTGCCAGCAGCCCATATCCTCCTGTCATGCAAGATACGCAGTATTTT . TRBJ2-3 . TRBV3-1/TRBV3-2
CATGDREKNTEAFF TGTGCCACCGGCGACAGGGAGAAGAACACTGAAGCTTTCTTT . TRBJ1-1 TRBD1 TRBV15
CASSMDRRAPLHF TGTGCTAGCAGCATGGACAGGAGGGCACCCCTCCACTTT . TRBJ1-6 TRBD1 TRBV7-3
CASSPSGVINSPLHF TGTGCCAGCTCACCATCCGGGGTAATTAATTCACCCCTCCACTTT few TRBJ1-6 . TRBV18
CASSQTSGGAGGQYF TGTGCCAGCAGCCAAACTAGCGGGGGGGCCGGTGGGCAGTATTTT . TRBJ2-3 TRBD2 TRBV6-2/TRBV6-3
CASSLGGRVNYGYTF TGTGCCAGCAGCTTAGGCGGCAGGGTAAACTATGGCTACACCTTC . TRBJ1-2 . TRBV7-2
CASTPEGTSGYTF TGTGCCAGCACTCCCGAAGGGACCAGTGGCTACACCTTC . TRBJ1-2 . TRBV12-3/TRBV12-4
CASSPMGQSYEQYF TGCGCCAGCAGCCCAATGGGACAATCCTACGAGCAGTACTTC . TRBJ2-7 . TRBV4-3
CASSQDLTSGTNTGELFF TGCGCCAGCAGCCAAGATCTGACTAGCGGAACGAACACCGGGGAGCTGTTTTTT . TRBJ2-2 TRBD2 TRBV4-3
CASRPRLADSYEQYF TGTGCCAGCAGGCCTCGACTAGCGGACTCCTACGAGCAGTACTTC . TRBJ2-7 TRBD2 TRBV3-1/TRBV3-2
CASQGSYGYTF TGTGCCAGCCAGGGCTCTTATGGCTACACCTTC . TRBJ1-2 . TRBV6-5
CASSYDVEAFF TGTGCCAGCAGTTATGACGTAGAAGCTTTCTTT . TRBJ1-1 . TRBV2
CASSLRQGDNSGNTIYF TGTGCCAGCAGTCTGAGACAGGGGGACAACTCTGGAAACACCATATATTTT . TRBJ1-3 TRBD1 TRBV27